The 10 T cell receptor beta chains listed next were all sequenced from one sample in a study of PD-1 blockade in classical Hodgkin lymphoma. TCRdb's table, derived via immunoSEQ multiplex PCR, lists solely in-frame clones and lacks some. Of roughly 50,000 clones in the sample, 90% were seen once. Time point in this sample: cycle 4 day 1 (C4D1), after five to seven weeks of nivolumab. In every patient, relapse followed autologous stem cell transplantation, while exposure to brentuximab vedotin differed. The specimen was peripheral blood mononuclear cells (PBMCs), collected before the fourth cycle of nivolumab. These TCRs come from a human donor with classical Hodgkin lymphoma.

The rearrangement links TRBV28 to TRBJ2-7, with D unclear. V was shortened by 5 bases and J by 9 bases, with 17 bases between the two germline ends. Germline assignment: CDR1 MDHEN and CDR2 SYDVKM. This CDR3 contains 13 residues. The CDR3 DNA sequence: TGTGCCAGCAGTCCAATTTCCTACGAAGGGCAGTACTTC. Translating it yields CASSPISYEGQYF.

The rearrangement uses TRBV6-1 and TRBJ2-5; D call uncertain. With the DNA end fitting TRBJ2-7 better, the J assignment may be wrong. The CDR3 sequence is 13 residues long. The germline gives CDR1 MNHNS, CDR2 SASEGT. The CDR3 DNA reads TGTGCCAGCAGTGAACAGGAACGCTACGAGCAGTACTTC. This encodes CASSEQERYEQYF.

The sample holds a few counts of this clone. The V call is TRBV30, the J call TRBJ1-2, with TRBD1 as a possible D gene (5 bases). Trimming removed 0 bases from V and 0 bases from J, with 17 bases in between. The germline gives CDR1 GTSNPN, CDR2 SVGIG (reference sequence). This CDR3 is built from 17 residues. DNA for the CDR3: TGTGCCTGGAGTGTACGGTGGGGCGAGCGGTCTAACTATGGCTACACCTTC. Translation gives CAWSVRWGERSNYGYTF.

The gene calls are TRBV28 and TRBJ2-7; weak D call: TRBD1 (6 bases). The V end was cut by 8 bases, the J end by 3 bases, with 14 bases between. The CDR3 is 13 amino acids. CDR1 and CDR2 (germline): MDHEN, SYDVKM. The CDR3 region is CASGSGQNYEQYF. The CDR3 DNA reads as TGTGCCAGCGGGTCGGGACAAAACTACGAGCAGTACTTC.

This chain joins TRBV11-3 and TRBJ2-3, with TRBD1 matching over 9 bases. The CDR3 has 15 residues. The germline V gene encodes CDR1 SGHNT and CDR2 YENEEA. J lost 1 base, V lost 5 bases, and 4 bases had no gene match. The CDR3 DNA follows: TGTGCCAGCAGCGAGGACAGGGGCCGCACAGATACGCAGTATTTT. Translation gives CASSEDRGRTDTQYF.

On this clone: Other DNA variants within this sample encode the same CDR3. J is TRBJ1-5 and V is TRBV30; D not resolved. In germline, CDR1 is GTSNPN, CDR2 SVGIG (reference sequence). CDR3 length equals 13 residues. V lost 3 bases to trimming and J lost 4 bases, with 10 bases between them. CDR3 DNA sequence: TGTGCCTGGAGCCCTTCGGGGAATCAGCCCCAGCATTTT. Translating it yields CAWSPSGNQPQHF.

The chain uses TRBV5-1 and TRBJ1-6; no definite D call. Germline V gives CDR1 SGHRS, CDR2 YFSETQ. The CDR3 length is 15 residues. Between the trimmed V and J ends, which lost 0 bases and 0 bases, there was a span of 4 bases. The CDR3 spells CASSLDSSYNSPLHF. The CDR3 DNA sequence: TGCGCCAGCAGCTTGGACAGCTCCTATAATTCACCCCTCCACTTT.

V is TRBV27 and J is TRBJ1-5, with D possibly being TRBD1 (5 bases). Trimming removed 3 bases from V and 5 bases from J, with 8 bases in between. Germline V gene sequence: CDR1 MNHEY, CDR2 SMNVEV (reference sequence). This CDR3 has 13 residues. The CDR3 sequence is CASSFLGDQPQHF. Here the CDR3 DNA reads TGTGCCAGCAGTTTTTTAGGGGATCAGCCCCAGCATTTT.

The chain uses TRBV7-9 and TRBJ2-3, with TRBD1 as a possible D gene (7 bases). Germline lookup yields CDR1 SEHNR and CDR2 FQNEAQ (reference sequence). Trimming cost V 6 bases and J 0 bases, with 10 bases left between them. The CDR3 sequence is 14 residues long. CDR3 DNA: TGTGCCAGCAGTCCAGGGGGGAGCACAGATACGCAGTATTTT. Amino acid sequence: CASSPGGSTDTQYF.

The rearrangement uses TRBV5-4 and TRBJ2-1; TRBD1 is a possible D gene (5 bases). V was clipped by 6 bases and J by 5 bases, with 18 bases between them. This CDR3 region has 15 residues. CDR1 and CDR2 from the germline V gene are SGHNT and YYREEE (reference sequence). The CDR3: CASTQFGAGNNEQFF. The CDR3 nucleotides are TGTGCCAGCACCCAATTTGGGGCAGGAAACAATGAGCAGTTCTTC.